The 26 T cell receptor beta chains reported below all come from one sample, sequenced in a study of blood T cell repertoires in COVID-19. Sequenced by immunoSEQ multiplex PCR; TCRdb stores in-frame clones only, minus some. The repertoire includes more than 200,000 clones, approximately 80% of them detected once, and 3.5% to 5.5% sits in the top ten. The sample comprised PBMCs or T cells enriched from blood (not recorded which). The receptor source for this set is a man aged 25 to 40 with acute COVID-19.

The chain has TRBV11-2 and TRBJ2-3; tentative D call: TRBD1 (6 bases). The germline V and J ends were trimmed by 8 bases and 2 bases, with 14 bases remaining between them. CDR1 SGHAT and CDR2 FQNNGV come from the germline V gene. This CDR3 spans 14 amino acids. CDR3 nucleotides: TGTGCCAGCCGCCAGGGGCCTTCCACAGATACGCAGTATTTT. As protein: CASRQGPSTDTQYF.

The chain is built from TRBV18 and TRBJ2-7; maybe TRBD2 (6 bases). CDR3 length: 15 residues. The ends were cut back, 4 bases at V and 4 bases at J, with 17 bases in the middle. Germline loops: CDR1 KGHSH, CDR2 LQKENI. CDR3 sequence reads: CASSRRSMEGYEQYF. The CDR3 DNA is TGTGCCAGCTCACGTCGGAGCATGGAGGGGTACGAGCAGTACTTC.

In this sample, this clone turned up a few times. This chain connects TRBV28 to TRBJ2-1, with TRBD2 matching over 14 bases. Germline V gene sequence: CDR1 MDHEN, CDR2 SYDVKM. The CDR3 is 19 amino acids. Trimming at V came to 7 bases and at J to 5 bases, leaving 16 bases not matched to a gene. CDR3 coding DNA: TGTGCCAGCATCCCGCACGGACTAGCGGGGGGCTCGGGGAACAATGAGCAGTTCTTC. It codes for CASIPHGLAGGSGNNEQFF.

This chain connects TRBV14 to TRBJ1-3, with D perhaps TRBD1 (5 bases). The CDR3 has 14 amino acids. The germline V gene encodes CDR1 SGHDN and CDR2 FVKESK. Deletions cut 4 bases from V and 0 bases from J, with 7 bases between. The CDR3 loop is CASSRRVSGNTIYF. The CDR3 DNA sequence: TGTGCCAGCAGCCGCAGGGTCTCTGGAAACACCATATATTTT.

The chain recombines TRBV4-2 with TRBJ1-5; the match to TRBD1 covers 10 bases. CDR1 and CDR2 (germline): LGHNA, YNFKEQ. The CDR3 runs 16 residues. V gave up 3 bases and J gave up 4 bases; unmatched junction bases: 6. This CDR3 reads CASSQRGTGVNQPQHF. In DNA, the CDR3 is TGTGCCAGCAGCCAGCGGGGGACAGGGGTGAATCAGCCCCAGCATTTT.

The CDR3 DNA sequence: TGCGCCAGCAGTCCGAGCGGGAACTATGGCTACACCTTC. Protein sequence: CASSPSGNYGYTF. The V and J genes are TRBV23-1 and TRBJ1-2, with D unresolved. TRBV23-1 is annotated as an ORF whose role is uncertain. This CDR3 is 13 amino acids long. V lost 4 bases and J lost 2, with 8 bases in between.

The rearrangement links TRBV18 to TRBJ2-5; 9 nucleotides agree with TRBD1. This CDR3 spans 17 amino acids. After removal of 3 bases from V and 4 bases from J, the junction contained 12 bases not matched to a gene. The germline V gene encodes CDR1 KGHSH and CDR2 LQKENI. The CDR3 is CASSPMDRGFLGETQYF. The CDR3 region has the DNA TGTGCCAGCTCACCGATGGACAGGGGTTTCCTGGGAGAGACCCAGTACTTC. The variable domain in full, with the rest retrieved from reference TRBV18 and TRBJ2-5, is NAGVMQNPRHLVRRRGQEARLRCSPMKGHSHVYWYRQLPEEGLKFMVYLQKENIIDESGMPKERFSAEFPKEGPSILRIQQVVRGDSAAYFCASSPMDRGFLGETQYFGPGTRLLVL.

V gene TRBV9 combines with J gene TRBJ2-7, with TRBD2 matching over 9 bases. Trimming took 0 bases from V and 4 from J; bases not matched to a gene: 5. CDR3 length equals 15 residues. Germline CDR1 and CDR2: SGDLS and YYNGEE. The CDR3 spells CASSVVAGGPYEQYF. The CDR3 DNA reads as TGTGCCAGCAGCGTAGTCGCGGGGGGGCCGTACGAGCAGTACTTC.

A single count supports this clone. This chain connects TRBV13 to TRBJ1-2, with D tentatively TRBD1 (6 bases). The CDR3 has 14 amino acids. Germline V gene data show CDR1 as PRHDT and CDR2 as FYEKMQ (reference sequence). V shed 7 bases and J shed 7 bases, with 19 bases lying between them. The CDR3 loop is CASTQGRGAGGYTF. Written as DNA, the CDR3 is TGTGCCAGCACCCAGGGGAGAGGGGCGGGTGGCTACACCTTC.

The gene calls are TRBV5-4 and TRBJ2-1, with a weak D call TRBD2 (6 bases). The germline gives CDR1 SGHNT, CDR2 YYREEE (reference sequence). Trimming cost V 4 bases and J 0 bases, with 17 bases left between them. The CDR3 is made up of 17 amino acids. For the CDR3, the DNA is TGTGCCAGCAGCACCTTTATGGCGGGGAGCTCCTACAATGAGCAGTTCTTC. It translates to CASSTFMAGSSYNEQFF.

This clone was recorded only once. The J gene is TRBJ2-1, the V gene TRBV18; the match to TRBD2 covers 8 bases. The germline CDR1 and CDR2 sequences are KGHSH and LQKENI. This CDR3 region has 13 residues. V was pared by 6 bases and J by 6 bases, with 4 bases of the junction left unmatched. The CDR3 bases are TGTGCCAGCTCTCAAAGCGGGGGCAATGAGCAGTTCTTC. Translated: CASSQSGGNEQFF. Together with reference TRBV18 and TRBJ2-1, the CDR3 gives the full variable domain: NAGVMQNPRHLVRRRGQEARLRCSPMKGHSHVYWYRQLPEEGLKFMVYLQKENIIDESGMPKERFSAEFPKEGPSILRIQQVVRGDSAAYFCASSQSGGNEQFFGPGTRLTVL.

V is TRBV2 and J is TRBJ1-2; 12 bases match TRBD1. The V gene's germline CDR1 is SNHLY and CDR2 FYNNEI. Unmatched junction bases numbered 10, after V lost 7 bases and J lost 7 bases. CDR3 size: 15 residues. This CDR3 reads CASTGTGGGFGGYTF. The CDR3 coding sequence is TGTGCCAGCACCGGGACAGGGGGCGGCTTCGGTGGCTACACCTTC. Variable domain in full (rest from reference TRBV2 and TRBJ1-2): EPEVTQTPSHQVTQMGQEVILRCVPISNHLYFYWYRQILGQKVEFLVSFYNNEISEKSEIFDDQFSVERPDGSNFTLKIRSTKLEDSAMYFCASTGTGGGFGGYTFGSGTRLTVV.

The chain recombines TRBV7-9 with TRBJ1-4, with 8 positions matching TRBD1. The junction had 2 bases not matched to a gene; V was cut back by 2 bases and J by 3 bases. The length of the CDR3 is 15 residues. Germline-derived CDR1 and CDR2 are SEHNR and FQNEAQ (reference sequence). CDR3 DNA: TGTGCCAGCAGCTTACGGACAGGGCCTAATGAAAAACTGTTTTTT. Translating it yields CASSLRTGPNEKLFF.

V gene TRBV5-5 combines with J gene TRBJ1-6; D ambiguous. Germline CDR1 and CDR2: SGHKS and YYEKEE (reference sequence). The germline V and J ends were trimmed by 3 bases and 5 bases, with 12 bases remaining between them. The CDR3 consists of 15 residues. The CDR3 nucleotides read TGTGCCAGCAGCTGGACCGGGAGCGATAATTCACCCCTCCACTTT. Translated: CASSWTGSDNSPLHF.

The chain couples TRBV28 to TRBJ1-2; TRBD1 agrees at 9 bases. The CDR3 is made up of 15 amino acids. The germline CDR1 and CDR2 sequences are MDHEN and SYDVKM. J lost 5 bases, V lost 1 base, and 5 bases had no gene match. Here the CDR3 reads CASSLSGTGMYGYTF. DNA of the CDR3: TGTGCCAGCAGTTTATCCGGGACAGGGATGTATGGCTACACCTTC.

The table lists this clone with a few counts. The gene calls are TRBV3-1 (or the pseudogene TRBV3-2) and TRBJ2-7; D gene unclear. CDR3 size: 11 residues. Trimming took off 3 bases at V and 7 bases at J, with 7 bases between the two ends. The germline gives CDR1 LGHDT, CDR2 YNNKEL (reference sequence). The CDR3 here is CASSQSGEQYF. The CDR3 nucleotides are TGTGCCAGCAGCCAGAGTGGTGAGCAGTACTTC.

In its sample, this clone was seen a few times. This chain uses TRBV27 with TRBJ2-7; TRBD1 might be the D (6 bases). Germline CDR1 reads MNHEY; CDR2 reads SMNVEV (reference sequence). The V gene lost 6 bases and the J gene lost 3 bases, with 12 bases spanning the gap. This CDR3 has 13 amino acids. CDR3 coding DNA: TGTGCCAGCAGACCCCTCAGGGGCTACGAGCAGTACTTC. Translation gives CASRPLRGYEQYF.

The sample holds one count of this clone. The V and J genes are TRBV30 and TRBJ1-1; D is unclear. The CDR3 has 14 residues. Between the trimmed V and J ends, which lost 2 bases and 1 base, there was a span of 11 bases. Germline-derived CDR1 and CDR2 are GTSNPN and SVGIG (reference sequence). CDR3 DNA: TGTGCCTGGAGTAGGACTCCACAGAACACTGAAGCTTTCTTT. Its translation: CAWSRTPQNTEAFF.

V usage is TRBV27 and J usage is TRBJ1-6; D perhaps matches TRBD1 (6 bases). CDR1 and CDR2 (germline): MNHEY, SMNVEV (reference sequence). The CDR3 consists of 12 residues. V gave up 6 bases and J gave up 9 bases, with 9 bases separating them. CDR3 bases: TGTGCCAGCAGCACAGGGATTTCACCCCTCCACTTT. Its protein product is CASSTGISPLHF.

This chain links TRBV5-4 with TRBJ2-7, with TRBD1 as a possible D gene (6 bases). The germline V gene encodes CDR1 SGHNT and CDR2 YYREEE (reference sequence). The length of the CDR3 is 12 residues. The germline V and J ends were trimmed by 10 bases and 1 base, with 12 bases remaining between them. The CDR3 bases are TGTGCCTACAGAGACAGGTCCTACGAGCAGTACTTC. Translating it yields CAYRDRSYEQYF. Together with reference TRBV5-4 and TRBJ2-7, the CDR3 gives the full variable domain: ETGVTQSPTHLIKTRGQQVTLRCSSQSGHNTVSWYQQALGQGPQFIFQYYREEENGRGNFPPRFSGLQFPNYSSELNVNALELDDSALYLCAYRDRSYEQYFGPGTRLTVT.

This clone was detected once. The chain links TRBV28 to TRBJ2-3, with 8 positions matching TRBD2. The V gene's germline CDR1 is MDHEN and CDR2 SYDVKM. CDR3 length: 15 residues. With V trimmed by 5 bases and J by 2 bases, 6 bases remained unmatched. CDR3: CASSTKRGLTDTQYF. CDR3 nucleotides: TGTGCCAGCAGTACCAAGCGGGGGCTCACAGATACGCAGTATTTT.

Only one count was recorded for this clone. The chain has TRBV5-4 and TRBJ1-2; weak D call: TRBD1 (5 bases). Trimming pared 4 bases from V and 6 bases from J, leaving 13 bases between. Germline V gene data show CDR1 as SGHNT and CDR2 as YYREEE (reference sequence). CDR3 size: 13 residues. CDR3 region: CASSPTGSDGYTF. CDR3 DNA: TGTGCCAGCAGCCCCACAGGTTCGGATGGCTACACCTTC.

This chain links TRBV7-9 with TRBJ2-2; TRBD2 matches at 9 bases. The CDR3 contains 15 residues. Germline V gene sequence: CDR1 SEHNR, CDR2 FQNEAQ (reference sequence). The J segment lost 0 bases and the V segment lost 8 bases, leaving 4 bases of the junction unmatched. This CDR3 is CASGIAGANTGELFF. Here the CDR3 DNA reads TGTGCCAGCGGAATAGCGGGGGCGAACACCGGGGAGCTGTTTTTT.

This chain connects TRBV6-5 to TRBJ2-7; maybe TRBD2 (6 bases). The V end was cut by 2 bases, the J end by 0 bases, with 11 bases between. Germline CDR1 is MNHEY and CDR2 is SVGAGI. This CDR3 comprises 15 residues. Here the CDR3 reads CASSYLGDSSYEQYF. CDR3 nucleotides: TGTGCCAGCAGTTACCTCGGGGACTCCTCCTACGAGCAGTACTTC.

J is TRBJ2-7 and V is TRBV5-1, with 13 bases lining up with TRBD2. The CDR3 sequence is 16 residues long. The V gene's germline CDR1 is SGHRS and CDR2 YFSETQ. The trim removed 0 bases at V and 2 bases at J, leaving 2 bases unmatched. The CDR3 loop is CASSLGGTSGAYEQYF. CDR3 coding DNA: TGCGCCAGCAGCTTGGGCGGGACTAGCGGGGCCTACGAGCAGTACTTC.

This clone turned up a few times. This chain uses TRBV25-1 with TRBJ1-4, with 7 positions matching TRBD1. The CDR3 has 16 amino acids. Unmatched junction bases numbered 6, after V lost 3 bases and J lost 2 bases. Germline lookup yields CDR1 MGHDK and CDR2 SYGVNS. The CDR3 DNA is TGTGCCAGCAGTGATCCAGGGGGTATTACTAATGAAAAACTGTTTTTT. The encoded protein is CASSDPGGITNEKLFF.